The sequence of this T cell receptor (beta chain) was determined in a study of blood T cells in healthy people across ages. Study-wide findings and caveats: It was held that diversity estimates obtained from one million T cells represented underestimates.

In germline, CDR1 is DFQATT, CDR2 SNEGSKA (reference sequence). The CDR3 is 14 amino acids. Per sample, a minimum of 6.5 million PBMCs were isolated. Each sample yielded at least 5 micrograms of PBMC total RNA. Combining a sample-barcoded 5' primer with a J-beta primer mix, a second PCR ran for roughly 6 to 12 cycles. Every cDNA molecule carried a tag from a template-switch adaptor bearing 12 random nucleotides. A single record per CDR3 protein comes from TCRdb applying MiXCR to the 5' RACE reads. Of fewer than 900,000 distinct CDR3 sequences in the sample, roughly 47% were seen once. As to this clonotype: Its antigen is currently unknown.

This TCR was recovered from a woman aged 55 to 70 in good health. Material: blood. This chain uses TRBV20-1 with TRBJ2-7, with D possibly called TRBD1 or TRBD2 (5 bases each). The J call may be faulty, since TRBJ2-5 better matches the DNA end. The chain's CDR3 is CSARVGPLSETQYF. In DNA, the CDR3 is TGCAGTGCTAGGGTGGGACCACTCTCCGAGACCCAGTACTTC.